Below are 27 T cell receptor beta chains sequenced from a single sample in a study of monozygotic twins with inflammatory bowel disease. TCRdb re-called the 5' RACE reads; every CDR3 protein appears as one record, without DNA. Its table lists 300,000 to 350,000 distinct CDR3 sequences. Sequencing input: blood. These TCRs come from a human donor with ulcerative colitis or Crohn's disease, or a healthy co-twin of an affected twin (not recorded which).

The rearrangement links TRBV5-6 to TRBJ1-2. CDR1 is SGHDT and CDR2 is YYEEEE in the germline V gene. The CDR3 has 15 residues. The CDR3 protein is CASSLAGQLGYGYTF. Complete variable domain (other parts from reference TRBV5-6 and TRBJ1-2): DAGVTQSPTHLIKTRGQQVTLRCSPKSGHDTVSWYQQALGQGPQFIFQYYEEEERQRGNFPDRFSGHQFPNYSSELNVNALLLGDSALYLCASSLAGQLGYGYTFGSGTRLTVV.

The gene calls are TRBV20-1 and TRBJ2-7. Germline CDR1 is DFQATT and CDR2 is SNEGSKA (reference sequence). The CDR3 spans 11 residues. The CDR3 reads CSVFMSYEQYF.

The rearrangement uses TRBV28 and TRBJ2-2; the TCRdb call, TRBD1, lacks DNA for checking. Germline V gives CDR1 MDHEN, CDR2 SYDVKM. This CDR3 has 16 residues. This CDR3 is CASSLFARGLVGELFF.

The genes are TRBV4-1 and TRBJ2-1; TCRdb outputs TRBD2, but without DNA this stays unchecked. The germline CDR1 and CDR2 sequences are MGHRA and YSYEKL. The CDR3 totals 15 residues. CDR3 sequence: CASSQVPAGYNEQFF.

V is TRBV9 and J is TRBJ2-3; the TCRdb call, TRBD1, lacks DNA for checking. The germline V gene encodes CDR1 SGDLS and CDR2 YYNGEE. The CDR3 is 18 amino acids. This CDR3 is CASSATGTGRFSTDTQYF.

This chain links TRBV6-2 or TRBV6-3 with TRBJ2-5. The germline V gene has CDR1 MNHEY and CDR2 SVGEGT. The CDR3 sequence is 15 residues long. This chain's CDR3 is CASSYSEGDQETQYF.

The chain links TRBV12-3 or TRBV12-4 to TRBJ2-7; TCRdb designates TRBD1, a call that cannot be tested without DNA. The CDR3 covers 15 residues. The CDR3 here is CASRGTGRSSYKQYF.

This chain connects TRBV5-5 to TRBJ2-3; there is no DNA to check the TCRdb D call of TRBD1. Per germline, CDR1 SGHKS and CDR2 YYEKEE (reference sequence). The CDR3 has 14 residues. The CDR3 sequence: CASSLRQGSDTQYF.

The chain uses TRBV20-1 and TRBJ2-7; the TCRdb call, TRBD2, lacks DNA for checking. The V gene's germline CDR1 is DFQATT and CDR2 SNEGSKA (reference sequence). This CDR3 comprises 13 residues. The CDR3 loop is CSARLVNDAGEYF.

The chain links TRBV20-1 to TRBJ2-7; with no DNA, the TCRdb D assignment of TRBD1 cannot be verified. Germline CDR1 DFQATT, CDR2 SNEGSKA (reference sequence). This CDR3 comprises 13 residues. CDR3 residues: CSARGTGSGEQYF.

The chain recombines TRBV12-3 or TRBV12-4 with TRBJ1-1. The CDR3 covers 11 residues. CDR3: CASSLSTEAFF.

V gene TRBV18 combines with J gene TRBJ1-5. The CDR3 covers 16 residues. The germline V gene has CDR1 KGHSH and CDR2 LQKENI. The CDR3 protein is CASSISSISSNQPQHF. Full variable domain (missing parts from reference TRBV18 and TRBJ1-5): NAGVMQNPRHLVRRRGQEARLRCSPMKGHSHVYWYRQLPEEGLKFMVYLQKENIIDESGMPKERFSAEFPKEGPSILRIQQVVRGDSAAYFCASSISSISSNQPQHFGDGTRLSIL.

The gene calls are TRBV11-1 and TRBJ1-1. Per the germline V gene, CDR1 is SGHAT and CDR2 is FQDESV (reference sequence). This CDR3 has 15 residues. CDR3 sequence: CASSSVRDKSLEAFF.

The V and J genes are TRBV6-1 and TRBJ1-2; TCRdb proposes TRBD1, but this gene call is untestable without DNA. The CDR3 length is 16 residues. Germline assignment: CDR1 MNHNS and CDR2 SASEGT. Here the CDR3 reads CASSEVVSTGSYGYTF.

The V gene is TRBV28, the J gene TRBJ1-2; the TRBD1 assignment by TCRdb is unverifiable without DNA. This CDR3 spans 14 amino acids. In germline, CDR1 is MDHEN, CDR2 SYDVKM. CDR3 in amino acids: CASNRAGANYGYTF.

The chain carries TRBV5-1 and TRBJ1-5; the TCRdb call, TRBD1, lacks DNA for checking. This CDR3 comprises 18 residues. CDR1 is SGHRS and CDR2 is YFSETQ in the germline V gene. The CDR3 loop is CASSSRGMGEHSNQPQHF.

J is TRBJ1-4 and V is TRBV11-1; there is no DNA to check the TCRdb D call of TRBD1. The CDR3 sequence is 21 residues long. Germline CDR1 SGHAT, CDR2 FQDESV (reference sequence). The CDR3 reads CASSSTTDRDRDHPTNEKLFF.

CDR3 sequence reads: CAISEDGNRELFF. The chain has TRBV10-3 and TRBJ2-2; TCRdb indicates TRBD1, and absent DNA this call remains unverified. CDR1 is ENHRY, CDR2 SYGVKD, per germline. This CDR3 has 13 residues.

V and J are TRBV7-8 and TRBJ2-5; as DNA is missing, the TRBD1 call by TCRdb cannot be tested. This CDR3 is built from 13 residues. Germline assignment: CDR1 SGHVS and CDR2 FQNEAQ. The CDR3 here is CASRGTVQETQYF.

The chain has TRBV28 and TRBJ1-5. Germline V gives CDR1 MDHEN, CDR2 SYDVKM. The CDR3 sequence is 11 residues long. The CDR3 is CASSENQPQHF.

The V call is TRBV7-2, the J call TRBJ1-1. The CDR3 consists of 13 residues. Germline loops: CDR1 SGHTA, CDR2 FQGNSA. CDR3 residues: CASSSDGDTEAFF. The variable domain in full, with the rest retrieved from reference TRBV7-2 and TRBJ1-1, is GAGVSQSPSNKVTEKGKDVELRCDPISGHTALYWYRQSLGQGLEFLIYFQGNSAPDKSGLPSDRFSAERTGGSVSTLTIQRTQQEDSAVYLCASSSDGDTEAFFGQGTRLTVV.

J is TRBJ1-3 and V is TRBV3-1. CDR3 size: 15 residues. Germline V gene sequence: CDR1 LGHDT, CDR2 YNNKEL (reference sequence). The CDR3 protein is CASSLLSPGGNTIYF.

The chain employs TRBV12-3 or TRBV12-4 and TRBJ2-7; no DNA is available, so the TRBD1 call from TCRdb remains unchecked. The CDR3 has 15 amino acids. The CDR3 here is CASSRSEQGTYEQYF.

This chain uses TRBV5-1 with TRBJ2-3. Germline CDR1 is SGHRS and CDR2 is YFSETQ. This CDR3 contains 15 residues. The CDR3 sequence: CASSLGLAATDTQYF.

This rearrangement joins TRBV7-2 to TRBJ2-3; TCRdb calls TRBD1, which cannot be checked without DNA. The CDR3 has 13 residues. Germline CDR1 is SGHTA and CDR2 is FQGNSA. The CDR3 protein is CASSYVRTSTQYF.

The rearrangement joins TRBV6-5 to TRBJ2-2. Germline V gene data show CDR1 as MNHEY and CDR2 as SVGAGI. The CDR3 runs 16 residues. CDR3 amino acids: CASSYSGRMNTGELFF.

V usage is TRBV5-1 and J usage is TRBJ1-5; the D gene TCRdb calls, TRBD1, cannot be checked with no DNA. The CDR3 totals 16 residues. Germline V gene lookup returns CDR1 SGHRS and CDR2 YFSETQ. The CDR3 spells CASSSDPREHNQPQHF.